Listed here are 21 T cell receptor beta chains from one sample, sequenced in a study of T cell repertoires in cytomegalovirus infection. MiXCR, run by TCRdb on the reads, gives a single entry per CDR3 protein. The repertoire consists of roughly 140,000 distinct CDR3 sequences, with around a quarter occurring once and the leading ten covering 9.5% to 13%. The sample taken for sequencing was PBMCs. These receptors originate from a human donor in good health (CMV status not recorded). Some clones in this sample may be carry-over from other donors' samples.

The chain has TRBV7-2 and TRBJ1-1; D not certain. From germline, CDR1 is SGHTA and CDR2 FQGNSA. V shed 1 base and J shed 3 bases, with 12 bases lying between them. This CDR3 spans 15 amino acids. The CDR3 loop is CASSLGRVRDTEAFF. The DNA for the CDR3 is TGTGCCAGCAGCTTAGGGAGGGTCCGAGACACTGAAGCTTTCTTT.

This clonotype was detected a few times. The CDR3, as DNA: TGTGCCATTCGTGGGGCAGGCCTCTCCTACGAGCAGTACTTC. It is translated as CAIRGAGLSYEQYF. This sequence joins TRBV6-6 and TRBJ2-7; possibly TRBD1 for D (5 bases). The CDR3 consists of 14 residues. In germline, CDR1 is MNHNY, CDR2 SVGAGI (reference sequence). Trimming shortened V by 10 bases and J by 0 bases, and 16 bases separated the two germline ends.

This clonotype has more than one count but fewer than ten. This chain joins TRBV19 and TRBJ2-2, with D unresolved. The CDR3 has 14 amino acids. Trimming stripped 4 bases from V and 2 bases from J, with 8 bases between. Germline loops: CDR1 LNHDA, CDR2 SQIVND (reference sequence). CDR3 bases: TGTGCCAGTAGTAAGCAGCCAAACACCGGGGAGCTGTTTTTT. Encoded protein: CASSKQPNTGELFF.

The J gene is TRBJ1-4, the V gene TRBV6-6; the D gene is possibly TRBD1 (5 bases). Germline values: CDR1 MNHNY, CDR2 SVGAGI (reference sequence). The V and J ends lost 7 bases and 8 bases respectively, with 23 bases between them. This CDR3 region has 16 residues. CDR3 in DNA: TGTGCCAGCACCAGGGATCGGGCCAGCGTCCCCGAAAAACTGTTTTTT. It encodes CASTRDRASVPEKLFF.

This clonotype was observed a handful of times. V is TRBV28 and J is TRBJ1-2, with a tentative D call TRBD1 (5 bases). The V end lost 6 bases, the J end lost 4 bases, and 12 bases lay between the germline ends. From germline, CDR1 is MDHEN and CDR2 SYDVKM. This CDR3 contains 13 residues. The CDR3 coding sequence is TGTGCCAGCAGCCAGGGACGGATCTATGGCTACACCTTC. This translates into CASSQGRIYGYTF.

At least ten counts were recorded for this clonotype. This chain links TRBV7-6 with TRBJ1-5; 7 nucleotides line up with TRBD1. Germline V gene sequence: CDR1 SGHVS, CDR2 FNYEAQ. V gave up 1 base and J gave up 7 bases; unmatched junction bases: 7. The CDR3 is made up of 15 amino acids. CDR3 protein: CASSLEQGRGQPQHF. DNA of the CDR3: TGTGCCAGCAGCTTAGAACAGGGGAGGGGACAGCCCCAGCATTTT.

V gene TRBV29-1 combines with J gene TRBJ2-7; D assignment may be TRBD1 or TRBD2 (5 bases each). The CDR3 covers 13 residues. Trimming shortened V by 5 bases and J by 0 bases, and 11 bases separated the two germline ends. Germline assignment: CDR1 SQVTM and CDR2 ANQGSEA. This chain's CDR3 is CSVPGRSSYEQYF. DNA of the CDR3: TGCAGCGTTCCGGGACGTAGCTCCTACGAGCAGTACTTC.

The chain couples TRBV19 to TRBJ2-7; TRBD2 matches 11 bases. CDR3 length: 15 amino acids. The trim removed 5 bases at V and 1 base at J, leaving 4 bases unmatched. CDR1 is LNHDA and CDR2 is SQIVND in the germline V gene (reference sequence). In DNA form, the CDR3 reads TGTGCCAGTAGTCCACTAGCGGGAGAGTCCTACGAGCAGTACTTC. This sequence encodes CASSPLAGESYEQYF.

The chain couples TRBV6-1 to TRBJ2-3, with 8 bases matching TRBD2. Trimming removed 7 bases from V and 4 bases from J; junction bases left unmatched: 28. This CDR3 has 21 amino acids. CDR1 and CDR2 (germline): MNHNS, SASEGT. In nucleotides, the CDR3 is TGTGCCAGCACATCAAGTCGATTGGAGGCCCACCGGGGGGGATGCGCAGATACGCAGTATTTT. This gives the protein CASTSSRLEAHRGGCADTQYF.

The table lists this clonotype with many counts. The chain uses TRBV29-1 and TRBJ2-1; D is possibly TRBD2 (5 bases). Germline V gene data show CDR1 as SQVTM and CDR2 as ANQGSEA. V was clipped by 6 bases and J by 2 bases, with 11 bases between them. This CDR3 comprises 13 residues. This CDR3 reads CSVGPGTYNEQFF. The CDR3 nucleotides read TGCAGCGTCGGACCCGGGACCTACAATGAGCAGTTCTTC.

Many counts were recorded for this clonotype. This chain joins TRBV7-6 and TRBJ2-1, with a tentative D call TRBD1 (6 bases). CDR3 length: 16 amino acids. With 8 bases removed from V and 0 bases from J, the gap between germline ends came to 17 bases. Germline loops: CDR1 SGHVS, CDR2 FNYEAQ. The CDR3 protein is CASGSLQGSSYNEQFF. The CDR3 nucleotides read TGTGCCAGCGGATCATTGCAGGGGAGCTCCTACAATGAGCAGTTCTTC.

The V gene is TRBV27, the J gene TRBJ1-3; TRBD1 might be the D (5 bases). Trimming cost V 4 bases and J 8 bases, with 12 bases left between them. CDR3 length: 13 residues. Germline loops: CDR1 MNHEY, CDR2 SMNVEV (reference sequence). The CDR3 DNA sequence: TGTGCCAGCAGTTCGGGACTGGGCTACACCATATATTTT. Protein sequence: CASSSGLGYTIYF.

This chain uses TRBV13 with TRBJ1-1, with D unresolved. V shed 4 bases and J shed 3 bases, with 9 bases lying between them. CDR3 length: 13 residues. The V gene's germline CDR1 is PRHDT and CDR2 FYEKMQ (reference sequence). The CDR3 is CASSSGWDTEAFF. DNA of the CDR3: TGTGCCAGCAGCTCAGGATGGGACACTGAAGCTTTCTTT.

This clonotype was observed at least ten times. The genes are TRBV7-2 and TRBJ2-3; D is tentatively TRBD1 or TRBD2 (6 bases each). Per germline, CDR1 SGHTA and CDR2 FQGNSA. With 6 bases removed from V and 12 bases from J, the gap between germline ends came to 16 bases. CDR3 length: 12 residues. In DNA form, the CDR3 reads TGTGCCAGCAGGGGGGCGGGGACTCCACAGTATTTT. It yields the protein CASRGAGTPQYF.

This clonotype was picked up many times. The chain has TRBV7-2 and TRBJ2-2, with D uncertain. The germline V gene has CDR1 SGHTA and CDR2 FQGNSA. V lost 5 bases, J lost 4 bases, and 11 bases lay in between. This CDR3 region has 14 residues. The CDR3 loop reads CASSAEVSTGELFF. As DNA, the CDR3 is TGTGCCAGCAGCGCCGAAGTATCCACCGGGGAGCTGTTTTTT. Combining the CDR3 with reference TRBV7-2 and TRBJ2-2 gives the whole variable domain GAGVSQSPSNKVTEKGKDVELRCDPISGHTALYWYRQSLGQGLEFLIYFQGNSAPDKSGLPSDRFSAERTGGSVSTLTIQRTQQEDSAVYLCASSAEVSTGELFFGEGSRLTVL.

This clonotype showed up many times. The chain uses TRBV7-8 and TRBJ2-7, with 7 bases matching TRBD1. The CDR3 runs to 15 residues. Germline loops: CDR1 SGHVS, CDR2 FQNEAQ. The junction had 6 bases not matched to a gene; V was cut back by 1 base and J by 3 bases. CDR3 loop: CASSLEQGPFYEQYF. CDR3 sequence (DNA): TGTGCCAGCAGCTTAGAACAGGGGCCCTTCTACGAGCAGTACTTC.

The chain is built from TRBV29-1 and TRBJ2-3; D is ambiguous. Germline lookup yields CDR1 SQVTM and CDR2 ANQGSEA. V lost 4 bases, J lost 1 base, and 9 bases lay in between. The CDR3 length is 13 residues. The CDR3 coding sequence is TGCAGCGTTGCTCAGCGACGCACAGATACGCAGTATTTT. It specifies CSVAQRRTDTQYF.

This clonotype was counted a single time. The gene calls are TRBV7-3 and TRBJ2-3, with TRBD2 identical over 10 bases. CDR3 length equals 16 residues. Germline lookup yields CDR1 SGHTA and CDR2 FQGTGA. The J segment lost 3 bases and the V segment lost 1 base, leaving 4 bases of the junction unmatched. The CDR3 is CASSLNPSGSTDTQYF. The CDR3, as DNA: TGTGCCAGCAGCTTAAATCCTAGCGGGAGTACAGATACGCAGTATTTT.

This clonotype was detected only a few times. The V call is TRBV28, the J call TRBJ2-1; 9 bases are a match to TRBD2. The V gene's germline CDR1 is MDHEN and CDR2 SYDVKM. V lost 4 bases and J lost 3; bases outside the gene matches: 1. This CDR3 is built from 14 residues. The CDR3 here is CASSSAGGYNEQFF. The CDR3 DNA reads TGTGCCAGCAGTTCAGCGGGAGGCTACAATGAGCAGTTCTTC.

Details on this clonotype: This may be a read error: a much more frequent sequence differs by one nucleotide. The chain combines TRBV7-2 with TRBJ2-1; 13 bases match TRBD2. J lost 8 bases, V lost 3 bases, and 4 bases had no gene match. The CDR3 has 15 amino acids. Germline lookup yields CDR1 SGHTA and CDR2 FQGNSA. In DNA form, the CDR3 reads TGTGCCAGCAGCTTCGGGACTAGCGGGATCGATGAGCAGTTCTTC. It encodes CASSFGTSGIDEQFF.

The chain links TRBV29-1 to TRBJ2-5, with 8 bases matching TRBD1. Germline trimming cut 5 bases from V and 4 bases from J; bases unmatched to any gene: 3. Germline loops: CDR1 SQVTM, CDR2 ANQGSEA. The CDR3 extends over 12 amino acids. The chain's CDR3 is CSVFDRGETQYF. The CDR3, as DNA: TGCAGCGTTTTCGACAGGGGAGAGACCCAGTACTTC. The full variable domain, completed using reference TRBV29-1 and TRBJ2-5, is SAVISQKPSRDICQRGTSLTIQCQVDSQVTMMFWYRQQPGQSLTLIATANQGSEATYESGFVIDKFPISRPNLTFSTLTVSNMSPEDSSIYLCSVFDRGETQYFGPGTRLLVL.